The 19 T cell receptor beta chains listed next were all sequenced from one sample in a study of blood T cells in healthy people across ages. Primed by a sample-barcoded 5' primer and a J-beta primer mix, a second PCR proceeded for 7 to 11 cycles. One entry per CDR3 protein results from TCRdb running MiXCR on the 5' RACE reads. The sample has about 640,000 distinct CDR3 sequences; 58% are singletons. The sample consisted of blood. These receptors were obtained from a man in his fifties or sixties in good health.

The chain couples TRBV20-1 to TRBJ2-5, with a possible D match to TRBD1 (6 bases). Germline lookup yields CDR1 DFQATT and CDR2 SNEGSKA (reference sequence). The CDR3 length is 13 residues. The ends were cut back, 5 bases at V and 2 bases at J, with 12 bases in the middle. CDR3 sequence reads: CSAGRTDQETQYF. DNA of the CDR3: TGCAGTGCTGGTAGGACAGATCAAGAGACCCAGTACTTC.

The chain has TRBV7-8 and TRBJ1-2, with D perhaps matching TRBD1 (5 bases). V lost 1 base to trimming and J lost 6 bases, with 12 bases between them. Germline-derived CDR1 and CDR2 are SGHVS and FQNEAQ. This CDR3 is built from 14 residues. Here the CDR3 DNA reads TGTGCCAGCAGCTTAGGGGCCGAGGGGAATGGCTACACCTTC. Translation: CASSLGAEGNGYTF.

This clonotype occurred a few times. J is TRBJ2-1 and V is TRBV7-2; unclear D gene. CDR3 length: 12 amino acids. Between the trimmed V and J ends, which lost 7 bases and 9 bases, there was a span of 13 bases. Germline lookup yields CDR1 SGHTA and CDR2 FQGNSA. The chain's CDR3 is CASTVVAGEQFF. DNA for the CDR3: TGTGCCAGCACCGTAGTGGCTGGTGAGCAGTTCTTC.

The rearrangement links TRBV20-1 to TRBJ2-5; weak D call: TRBD1 (6 bases). The DNA end is more similar to TRBJ2-7, so the J call may be wrong. Germline assignment: CDR1 DFQATT and CDR2 SNEGSKA (reference sequence). The CDR3 extends over 13 amino acids. The CDR3 is CSARFTSGAEQYF. CDR3 DNA sequence: TGCAGTGCTAGGTTTACATCAGGGGCCGAGCAGTACTTC.

This clonotype occurred once. The chain links TRBV6-5 to TRBJ2-3; D might be TRBD2 (5 bases). V was pared by 0 bases and J by 2 bases, with 9 bases between. CDR3 length: 15 residues. Germline CDR1 and CDR2: MNHEY and SVGAGI. The CDR3 spells CASSYSDFFTDTQYF. DNA of the CDR3: TGTGCCAGCAGTTACTCGGACTTTTTCACAGATACGCAGTATTTT.

V is TRBV6-2 or TRBV6-3 and J is TRBJ2-1; 9 bases line up with TRBD1. The germline gives CDR1 MNHEY, CDR2 SVGEGT. The junction had 7 bases not matched to a gene; V was cut back by 2 bases and J by 5 bases. The CDR3 sequence is 16 residues long. The CDR3 sequence: CASSYPGTGYDNEQFF. CDR3 bases: TGTGCCAGCAGTTACCCCGGGACAGGGTATGACAATGAGCAGTTCTTC.

The V and J genes are TRBV4-1 and TRBJ2-7, with 10 nucleotides matching TRBD1. Germline trimming cut 0 bases from V and 3 bases from J; bases unmatched to any gene: 2. The CDR3 loop spans 15 amino acids. Per the germline V gene, CDR1 is MGHRA and CDR2 is YSYEKL. CDR3 in amino acids: CASSQEGQGFYEQYF. CDR3 nucleotides: TGCGCCAGCAGCCAAGAGGGACAGGGGTTCTACGAGCAGTACTTC.

The J gene is TRBJ1-1, the V gene TRBV29-1; D is possibly TRBD1 (5 bases). V was clipped by 6 bases and J by 10 bases, with 21 bases between them. Germline V gene lookup returns CDR1 SQVTM and CDR2 ANQGSEA. The CDR3 spans 13 residues. The DNA for the CDR3 is TGCAGCGTCCAAAACAGGCTACGGGGAGGAGCTTTCTTT. Its protein is CSVQNRLRGGAFF.

The chain uses TRBV28 and TRBJ2-5, with no clear D. Germline CDR1 and CDR2: MDHEN and SYDVKM. V lost 5 bases and J lost 11, with 15 bases in between. The CDR3 has 12 residues. The CDR3 DNA sequence: TGTGCCAGCAGTACCCTCAGTGGGTGGCAGTACTTC. Translating it yields CASSTLSGWQYF.

This clonotype was seen only a few times. The gene calls are TRBV29-1 and TRBJ2-6, with D perhaps TRBD1 or TRBD2 (5 bases each). This CDR3 comprises 14 residues. In germline, CDR1 is SQVTM, CDR2 ANQGSEA. V was shortened by 1 base and J by 2 bases, with 6 bases between the two germline ends. The chain's CDR3 is CSVEAGPGANVLTF. CDR3 nucleotides: TGCAGCGTTGAAGCGGGGCCTGGGGCCAACGTCCTGACTTTC.

This clonotype has a handful of counts. The V and J genes are TRBV9 and TRBJ2-1, with D possibly TRBD1 on 6 matching bases. The CDR3 runs to 14 residues. CDR1 and CDR2 (germline): SGDLS, YYNGEE. V was cut by 4 bases and J by 8 bases, with 16 bases left in between. The CDR3 loop reads CASSPQTGRHEQFF. The CDR3, as DNA: TGTGCCAGCAGCCCGCAGACAGGCCGGCATGAGCAGTTCTTC.

The chain joins TRBV5-1 to TRBJ2-2, with TRBD1 as a possible D gene (5 bases). CDR1 and CDR2 from the germline V gene are SGHRS and YFSETQ. V gave up 4 bases and J gave up 2 bases, with 12 bases separating them. This CDR3 has 15 residues. CDR3 loop: CASSDRTPNTGELFF. The DNA for the CDR3 is TGCGCCAGCAGCGACCGGACACCCAACACCGGGGAGCTGTTTTTT.

This clonotype appeared once. At one end the junction does not follow the germline gene, possibly because of a read error. The J gene is TRBJ1-2, the V gene TRBV7-2; 7 bases align to TRBD1. The germline gives CDR1 SGHTA, CDR2 FQGNSA. CDR3 length: 14 amino acids. The CDR3 coding sequence is TGTGTCAGCAGCTTCGGGAGGGGGCTAAGGGGCTACACCTTC. It is translated as CVSSFGRGLRGYTF.

The chain uses TRBV9 and TRBJ2-3; tentative D call: TRBD2 (5 bases). Germline V gene data show CDR1 as SGDLS and CDR2 as YYNGEE. V was trimmed by 3 bases and J by 0 bases, leaving 11 bases between them. The CDR3 contains 15 residues. DNA of the CDR3: TGTGCCAGCAGCGCCAAGACGGGGAGCACAGATACGCAGTATTTT. Its protein is CASSAKTGSTDTQYF.

The chain carries TRBV28 and TRBJ2-3; 7 bases align to TRBD2. The CDR3 is made up of 16 amino acids. V was clipped by 4 bases and J by 5 bases; unmatched bases: 12. In germline, CDR1 is MDHEN, CDR2 SYDVKM. CDR3 sequence: CASSSPSGAPVDTQYF. The CDR3 coding sequence is TGTGCCAGCAGTTCCCCCAGCGGGGCCCCGGTAGATACGCAGTATTTT. Full variable domain (outside the CDR3, taken from reference TRBV28 and TRBJ2-3): DVKVTQSSRYLVKRTGEKVFLECVQDMDHENMFWYRQDPGLGLRLIYFSYDVKMKEKGDIPEGYSVSREKKERFSLILESASTNQTSMYLCASSSPSGAPVDTQYFGPGTRLTVL.

This chain uses TRBV15 with TRBJ1-2; D perhaps matches TRBD1 (5 bases). Trimming stripped 0 bases from V and 3 bases from J, with 5 bases between. This CDR3 spans 13 amino acids. CDR1 is LNHNV and CDR2 is YYDKDF in the germline V gene (reference sequence). The CDR3 DNA reads TGTGCCACCAGCAGAGACAGGGACTATGGCTACACCTTC. It yields the protein CATSRDRDYGYTF.

The gene calls are TRBV20-1 and TRBJ2-7; D may be TRBD1 or TRBD2 (5 bases each). The CDR3 covers 14 residues. V was trimmed by 0 bases and J by 3 bases, leaving 12 bases between them. Germline CDR1 DFQATT, CDR2 SNEGSKA (reference sequence). CDR3 nucleotides: TGCAGTGCTAGAGATAGGGACGGTCTCTACGAGCAGTACTTC. This sequence encodes CSARDRDGLYEQYF.

V is TRBV7-9 and J is TRBJ1-1; possible D gene TRBD1, 6 bases. The CDR3 runs 14 residues. Trimming shortened V by 0 bases and J by 11 bases, and 16 bases separated the two germline ends. Looked up from germline, CDR1 is SEHNR and CDR2 is FQNEAQ (reference sequence). CDR3 nucleotides: TGTGCCAGCAGCTTAGCTTCCACAGGGACTAGGGCTTTCTTT. Protein sequence: CASSLASTGTRAFF. The complete variable domain, with remaining parts taken from reference TRBV7-9 and TRBJ1-1, reads DTGVSQNPRHKITKRGQNVTFRCDPISEHNRLYWYRQTLGQGPEFLTYFQNEAQLEKSRLLSDRFSAERPKGSFSTLEIQRTEQGDSAMYLCASSLASTGTRAFFGQGTRLTVV.

Many counts were recorded for this clonotype. V is TRBV3-1 and J is TRBJ2-1; tentatively, D is TRBD2 (6 bases). Germline V CDR1 and CDR2: LGHDT, YNNKEL (reference sequence). V lost 4 bases to trimming and J lost 4 bases, with 14 bases between them. The CDR3 runs to 15 residues. CDR3 DNA sequence: TGTGCCAGCAGCCGGGGAACAGGAGGGTACAATGAGCAGTTCTTC. It is translated as CASSRGTGGYNEQFF.